The subject of this entry is one T cell receptor (beta chain). The data were taken from a study of fetal regulatory T cell absence and autoimmunity. Some clones are missing from TCRdb's copy, which holds only in-frame ones; the method was immunoSEQ multiplex PCR. The table has roughly 95,000 clones, 72% seen once. This CDR3 region has 16 residues. Germline CDR1 is MNHNY and CDR2 is SVGAGI (reference sequence). Trimming shortened V by 0 bases and J by 3 bases, and 12 bases separated the two germline ends. Sequencing input: pancreas tissue. The V and J genes are TRBV6-6 and TRBJ2-1; tentatively, D is TRBD1 (6 bases). The sequence was obtained from a male donor with IPEX syndrome. The CDR3 loop reads CASSYSRGGIYNEQFF. Here the CDR3 DNA reads TGTGCCAGCAGTTACTCCCGAGGGGGAATCTACAATGAGCAGTTCTTC.